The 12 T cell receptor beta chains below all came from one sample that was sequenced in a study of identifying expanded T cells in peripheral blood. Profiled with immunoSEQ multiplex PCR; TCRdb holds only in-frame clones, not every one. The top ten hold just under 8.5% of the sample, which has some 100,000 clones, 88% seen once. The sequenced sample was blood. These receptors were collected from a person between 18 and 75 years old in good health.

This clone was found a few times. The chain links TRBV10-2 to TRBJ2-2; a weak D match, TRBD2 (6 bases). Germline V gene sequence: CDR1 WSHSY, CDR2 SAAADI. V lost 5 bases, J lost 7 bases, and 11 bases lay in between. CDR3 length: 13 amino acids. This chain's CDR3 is CASSSMGGGELFF. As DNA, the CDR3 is TGCGCCAGCAGTTCAATGGGGGGCGGGGAGCTGTTTTTT.

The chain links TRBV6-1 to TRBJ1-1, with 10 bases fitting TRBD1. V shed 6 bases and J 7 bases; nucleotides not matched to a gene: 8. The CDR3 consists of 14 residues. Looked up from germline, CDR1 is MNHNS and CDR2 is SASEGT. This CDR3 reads CASSDRGRGNEAFF. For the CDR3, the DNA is TGTGCCAGCAGCGACAGGGGGCGCGGGAATGAAGCTTTCTTT.

The DNA of the CDR3 is TGTGCCAGCAGTTCAGCGGGAGGGTCCCGAAACGATGAGCAGTTCTTC. Amino acid sequence: CASSSAGGSRNDEQFF. The gene calls are TRBV28 and TRBJ2-1; 10 positions match TRBD2. With V trimmed by 4 bases and J by 8 bases, 11 bases remained unmatched. Germline loops: CDR1 MDHEN, CDR2 SYDVKM. The CDR3 is 16 amino acids.

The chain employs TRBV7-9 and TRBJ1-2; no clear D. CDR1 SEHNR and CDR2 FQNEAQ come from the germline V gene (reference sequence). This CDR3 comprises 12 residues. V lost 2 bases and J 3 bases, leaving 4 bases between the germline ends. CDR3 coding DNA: TGTGCCAGCAGCTTATGGGACTATGGCTACACCTTC. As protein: CASSLWDYGYTF.

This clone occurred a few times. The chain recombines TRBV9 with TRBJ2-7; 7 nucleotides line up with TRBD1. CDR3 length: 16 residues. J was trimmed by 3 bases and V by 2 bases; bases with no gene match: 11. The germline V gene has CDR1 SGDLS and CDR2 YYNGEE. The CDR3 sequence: CASSVGIGTANYEQYF. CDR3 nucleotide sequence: TGTGCCAGCAGCGTGGGAATAGGGACAGCAAACTACGAGCAGTACTTC.

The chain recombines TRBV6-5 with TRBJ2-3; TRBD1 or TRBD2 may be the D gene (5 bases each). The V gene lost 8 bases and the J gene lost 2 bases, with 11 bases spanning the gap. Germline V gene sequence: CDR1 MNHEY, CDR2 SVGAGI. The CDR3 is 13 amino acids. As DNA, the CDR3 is TGTGCCAGCTCCGGGGACGACACAGATACGCAGTATTTT. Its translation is CASSGDDTDTQYF.

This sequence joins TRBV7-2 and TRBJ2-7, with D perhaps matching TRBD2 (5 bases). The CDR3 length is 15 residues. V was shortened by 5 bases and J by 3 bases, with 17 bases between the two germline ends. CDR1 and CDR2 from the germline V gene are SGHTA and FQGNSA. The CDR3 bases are TGTGCCAGCAGCCCCGGACTGACAAGTAACTACGAGCAGTACTTC. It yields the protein CASSPGLTSNYEQYF.

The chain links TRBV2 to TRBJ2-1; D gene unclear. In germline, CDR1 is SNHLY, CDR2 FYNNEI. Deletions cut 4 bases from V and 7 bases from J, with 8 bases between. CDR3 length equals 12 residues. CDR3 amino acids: CASSGNGNEQFF. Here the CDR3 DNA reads TGTGCCAGCAGTGGAAACGGGAATGAGCAGTTCTTC.

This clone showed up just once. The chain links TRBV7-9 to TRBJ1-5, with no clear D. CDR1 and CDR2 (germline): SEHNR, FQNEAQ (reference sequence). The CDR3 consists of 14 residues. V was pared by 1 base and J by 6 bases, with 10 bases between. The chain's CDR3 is CASSLDGSSQPQHF. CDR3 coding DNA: TGTGCCAGCAGCTTAGATGGTTCAAGTCAGCCCCAGCATTTT.

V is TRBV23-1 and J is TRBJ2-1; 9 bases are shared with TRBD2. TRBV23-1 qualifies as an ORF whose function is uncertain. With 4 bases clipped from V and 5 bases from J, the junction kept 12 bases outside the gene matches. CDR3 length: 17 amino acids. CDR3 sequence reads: CASSLHGWREGHNEQFF. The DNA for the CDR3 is TGCGCCAGCAGTCTCCACGGTTGGCGGGAGGGCCACAATGAGCAGTTCTTC.

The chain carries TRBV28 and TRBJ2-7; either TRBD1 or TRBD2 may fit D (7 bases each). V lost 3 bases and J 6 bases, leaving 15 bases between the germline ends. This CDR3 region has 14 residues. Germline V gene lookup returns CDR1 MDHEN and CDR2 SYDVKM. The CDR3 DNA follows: TGTGCCAGCAGTTTGGGAGGGACAGTCGGCGAGCAGTACTTC. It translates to CASSLGGTVGEQYF.

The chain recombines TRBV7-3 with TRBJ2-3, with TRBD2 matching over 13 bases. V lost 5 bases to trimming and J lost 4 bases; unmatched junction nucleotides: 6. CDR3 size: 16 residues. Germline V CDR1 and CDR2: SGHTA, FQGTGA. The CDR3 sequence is CASSQWTSGSADTQYF. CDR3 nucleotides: TGTGCCAGCAGCCAATGGACTAGCGGGAGCGCAGATACGCAGTATTTT.